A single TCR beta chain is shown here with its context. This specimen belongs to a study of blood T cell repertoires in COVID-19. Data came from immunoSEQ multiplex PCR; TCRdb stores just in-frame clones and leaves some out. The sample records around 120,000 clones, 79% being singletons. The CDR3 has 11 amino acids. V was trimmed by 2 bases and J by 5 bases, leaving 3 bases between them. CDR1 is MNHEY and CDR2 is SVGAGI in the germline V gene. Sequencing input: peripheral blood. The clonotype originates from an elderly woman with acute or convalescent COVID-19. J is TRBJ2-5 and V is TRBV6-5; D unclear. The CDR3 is CASSYLETQYF. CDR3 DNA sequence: TGTGCCAGCAGTTACCTCGAGACCCAGTACTTC.